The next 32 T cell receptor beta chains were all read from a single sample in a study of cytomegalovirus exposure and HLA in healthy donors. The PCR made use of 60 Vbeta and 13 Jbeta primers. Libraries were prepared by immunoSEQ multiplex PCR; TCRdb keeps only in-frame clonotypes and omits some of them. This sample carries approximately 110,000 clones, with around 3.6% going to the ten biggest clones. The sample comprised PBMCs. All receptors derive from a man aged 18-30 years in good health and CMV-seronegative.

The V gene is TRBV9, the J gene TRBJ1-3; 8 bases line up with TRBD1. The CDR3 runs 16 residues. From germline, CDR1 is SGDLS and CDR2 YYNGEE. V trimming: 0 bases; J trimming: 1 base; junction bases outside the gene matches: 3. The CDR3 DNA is TGTGCCAGCAGCGTAGGAGGGGACAGGTCTGGAAACACCATATATTTT. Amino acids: CASSVGGDRSGNTIYF.

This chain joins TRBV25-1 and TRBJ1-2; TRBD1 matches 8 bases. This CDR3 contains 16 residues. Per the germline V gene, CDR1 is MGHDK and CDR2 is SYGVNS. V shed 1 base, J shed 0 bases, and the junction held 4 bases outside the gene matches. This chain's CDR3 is CASSEFLQGANYGYTF. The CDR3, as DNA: TGTGCCAGCAGTGAATTCCTACAGGGGGCTAACTATGGCTACACCTTC.

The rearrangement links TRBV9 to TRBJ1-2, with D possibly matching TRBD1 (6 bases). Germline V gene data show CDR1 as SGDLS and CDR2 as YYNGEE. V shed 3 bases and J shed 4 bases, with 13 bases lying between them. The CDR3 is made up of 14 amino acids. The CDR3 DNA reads TGTGCCAGCAGCGCTGGGACATTGCTCTATGGCTACACCTTC. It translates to CASSAGTLLYGYTF.

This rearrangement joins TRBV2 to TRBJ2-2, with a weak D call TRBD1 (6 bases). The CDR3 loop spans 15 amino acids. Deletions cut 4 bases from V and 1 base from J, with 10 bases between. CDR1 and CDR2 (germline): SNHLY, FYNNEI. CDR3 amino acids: CASSVKQGNTGELFF. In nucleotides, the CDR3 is TGTGCCAGCAGTGTGAAACAGGGGAACACCGGGGAGCTGTTTTTT.

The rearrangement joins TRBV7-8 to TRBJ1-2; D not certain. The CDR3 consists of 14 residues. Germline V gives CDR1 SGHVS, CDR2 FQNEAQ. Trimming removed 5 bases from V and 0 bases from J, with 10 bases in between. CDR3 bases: TGTGCCAGCAGCCTGGCGGGAGCTAACTATGGCTACACCTTC. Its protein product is CASSLAGANYGYTF.

In nucleotides, the CDR3 is TGTGCCAGCAGCTTGGAAGGACTAGGGACCGGGGAGCTGTTTTTT. It specifies CASSLEGLGTGELFF. The chain uses TRBV5-4 and TRBJ2-2; 7 bases agree with TRBD2. CDR3 length equals 15 residues. Looked up from germline, CDR1 is SGHNT and CDR2 is YYREEE (reference sequence). The V and J ends lost 0 bases and 5 bases, in that order; junction bases with no gene match: 4.

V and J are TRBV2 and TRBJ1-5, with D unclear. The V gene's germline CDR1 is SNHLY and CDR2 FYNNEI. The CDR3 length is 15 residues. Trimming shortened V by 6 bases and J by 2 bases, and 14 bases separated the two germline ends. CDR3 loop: CASRDFGVGNQPQHF. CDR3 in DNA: TGTGCCAGCAGGGACTTCGGGGTAGGCAATCAGCCCCAGCATTTT.

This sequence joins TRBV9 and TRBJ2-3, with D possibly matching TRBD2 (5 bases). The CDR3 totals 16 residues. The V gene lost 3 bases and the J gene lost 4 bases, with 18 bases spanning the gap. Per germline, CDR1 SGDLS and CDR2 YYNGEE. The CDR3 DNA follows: TGTGCCAGCAGCGCGAGGGTGGGTGGCGCGGCAGATACGCAGTATTTT. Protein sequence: CASSARVGGAADTQYF.

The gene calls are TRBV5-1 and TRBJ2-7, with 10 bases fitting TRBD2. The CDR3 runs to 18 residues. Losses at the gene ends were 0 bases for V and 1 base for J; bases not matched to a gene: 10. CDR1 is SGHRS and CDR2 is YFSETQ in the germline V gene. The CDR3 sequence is CASSLEGVAGGGSYEQYF. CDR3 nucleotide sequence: TGCGCCAGCAGCTTGGAGGGGGTAGCGGGAGGTGGGTCCTACGAGCAGTACTTC.

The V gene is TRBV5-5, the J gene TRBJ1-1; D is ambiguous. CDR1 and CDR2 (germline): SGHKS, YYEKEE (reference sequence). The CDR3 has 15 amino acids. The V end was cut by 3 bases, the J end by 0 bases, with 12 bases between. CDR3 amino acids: CASSSTPTLNTEAFF. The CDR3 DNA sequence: TGTGCCAGCAGCTCCACCCCGACACTGAACACTGAAGCTTTCTTT.

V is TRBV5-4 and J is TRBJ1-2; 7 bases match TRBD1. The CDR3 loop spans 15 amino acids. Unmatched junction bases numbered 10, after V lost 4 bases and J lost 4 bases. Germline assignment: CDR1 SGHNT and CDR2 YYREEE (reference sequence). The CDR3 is CASSPTRTGLYGYTF. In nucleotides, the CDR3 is TGTGCCAGCAGCCCAACCCGGACAGGCCTCTATGGCTACACCTTC.

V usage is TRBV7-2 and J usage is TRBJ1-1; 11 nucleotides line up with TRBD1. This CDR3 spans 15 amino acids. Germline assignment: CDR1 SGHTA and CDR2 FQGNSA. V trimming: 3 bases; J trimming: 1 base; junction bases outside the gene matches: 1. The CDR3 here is CASSLGTGGNTEAFF. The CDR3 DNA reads TGTGCCAGCAGCTTGGGGACAGGGGGGAACACTGAAGCTTTCTTT.

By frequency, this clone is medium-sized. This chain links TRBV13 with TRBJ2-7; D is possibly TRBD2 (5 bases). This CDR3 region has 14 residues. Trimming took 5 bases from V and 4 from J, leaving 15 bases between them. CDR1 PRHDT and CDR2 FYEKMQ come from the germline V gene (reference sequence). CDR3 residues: CASSPRRTQYEQYF. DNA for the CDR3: TGTGCCAGCAGCCCCCGGAGGACGCAATACGAGCAGTACTTC. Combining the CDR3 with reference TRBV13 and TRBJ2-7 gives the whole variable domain AAGVIQSPRHLIKEKRETATLKCYPIPRHDTVYWYQQGPGQDPQFLISFYEKMQSDKGSIPDRFSAQQFSDYHSELNMSSLELGDSALYFCASSPRRTQYEQYFGPGTRLTVT.

The CDR3 is CASSEPSLLTEPYEQYF. The CDR3 nucleotides read TGTGCCAGCAGCGAACCATCTTTGTTGACAGAGCCTTACGAGCAGTACTTC. The V and J genes are TRBV11-2 and TRBJ2-7; TRBD1 might be the D (5 bases). This CDR3 region has 17 residues. Germline CDR1 reads SGHAT; CDR2 reads FQNNGV. The V end was cut by 5 bases, the J end by 4 bases, with 24 bases between.

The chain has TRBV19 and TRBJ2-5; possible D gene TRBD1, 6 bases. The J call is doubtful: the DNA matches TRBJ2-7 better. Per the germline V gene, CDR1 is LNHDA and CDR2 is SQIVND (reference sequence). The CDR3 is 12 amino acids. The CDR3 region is CASSRGSYEQYF. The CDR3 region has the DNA TGTGCCAGTAGCAGGGGATCGTACGAGCAGTACTTC.

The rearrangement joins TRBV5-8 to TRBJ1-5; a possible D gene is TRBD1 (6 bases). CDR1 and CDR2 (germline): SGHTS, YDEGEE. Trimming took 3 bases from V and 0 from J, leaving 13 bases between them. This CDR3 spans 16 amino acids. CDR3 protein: CASSYSTGHSNQPQHF. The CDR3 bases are TGTGCCAGCAGCTACTCGACAGGCCATAGCAATCAGCCCCAGCATTTT. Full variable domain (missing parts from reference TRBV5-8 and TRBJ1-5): EAGVTQSPTHLIKTRGQQATLRCSPISGHTSVYWYQQALGLGLQFLLWYDEGEERNRGNFPPRFSGRQFPNYSSELNVNALELEDSALYLCASSYSTGHSNQPQHFGDGTRLSIL.

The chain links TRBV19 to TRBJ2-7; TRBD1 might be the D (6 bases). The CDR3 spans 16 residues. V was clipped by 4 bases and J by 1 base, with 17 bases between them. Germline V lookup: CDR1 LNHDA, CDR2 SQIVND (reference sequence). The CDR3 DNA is TGTGCCAGTAGTACCTTTCCACAGGGCCGGTCCTACGAGCAGTACTTC. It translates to CASSTFPQGRSYEQYF.

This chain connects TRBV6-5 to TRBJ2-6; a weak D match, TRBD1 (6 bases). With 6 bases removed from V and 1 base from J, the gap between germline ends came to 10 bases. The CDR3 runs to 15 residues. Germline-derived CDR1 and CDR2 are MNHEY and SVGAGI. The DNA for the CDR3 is TGTGCCAGCAGAGAACAGGGTTCTGGGGCCAACGTCCTGACTTTC. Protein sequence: CASREQGSGANVLTF.

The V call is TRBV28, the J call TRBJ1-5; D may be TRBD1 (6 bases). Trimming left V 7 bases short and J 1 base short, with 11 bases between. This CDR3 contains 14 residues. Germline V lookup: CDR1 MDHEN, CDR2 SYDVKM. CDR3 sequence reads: CASTSGQSNQPQHF. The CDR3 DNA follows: TGTGCCAGCACCTCCGGACAGAGCAATCAGCCCCAGCATTTT.

CDR3 region: CASSPNLYQPQHF. The CDR3, as DNA: TGTGCCAGCAGCCCTAACCTTTATCAGCCCCAGCATTTT. The V call is TRBV7-2, the J call TRBJ1-5; D gene ambiguous. V was clipped by 5 bases and J by 5 bases, with 10 bases between them. The CDR3 consists of 13 residues. In germline, CDR1 is SGHTA, CDR2 FQGNSA.

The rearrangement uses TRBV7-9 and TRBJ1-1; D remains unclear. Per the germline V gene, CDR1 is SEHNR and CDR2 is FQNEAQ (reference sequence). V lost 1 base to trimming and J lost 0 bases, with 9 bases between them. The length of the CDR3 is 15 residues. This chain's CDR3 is CASSLGAGLNTEAFF. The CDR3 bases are TGTGCCAGCAGCTTAGGGGCAGGCTTGAACACTGAAGCTTTCTTT.

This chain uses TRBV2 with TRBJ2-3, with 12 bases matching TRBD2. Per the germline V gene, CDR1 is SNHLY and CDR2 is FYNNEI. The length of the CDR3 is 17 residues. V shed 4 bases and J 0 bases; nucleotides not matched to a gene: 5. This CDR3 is CASSGLAGDPSTDTQYF. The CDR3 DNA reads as TGTGCCAGCAGTGGACTAGCGGGGGACCCTAGCACAGATACGCAGTATTTT. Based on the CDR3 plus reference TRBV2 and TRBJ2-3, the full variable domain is EPEVTQTPSHQVTQMGQEVILRCVPISNHLYFYWYRQILGQKVEFLVSFYNNEISEKSEIFDDQFSVERPDGSNFTLKIRSTKLEDSAMYFCASSGLAGDPSTDTQYFGPGTRLTVL.

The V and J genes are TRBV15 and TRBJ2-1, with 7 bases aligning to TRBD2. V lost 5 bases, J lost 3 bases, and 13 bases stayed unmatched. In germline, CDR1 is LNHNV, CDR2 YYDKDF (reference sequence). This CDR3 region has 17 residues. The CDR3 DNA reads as TGTGCCACCAGCCGCTTAGCGGGCCCTGGGGGCTACAATGAGCAGTTCTTC. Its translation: CATSRLAGPGGYNEQFF.

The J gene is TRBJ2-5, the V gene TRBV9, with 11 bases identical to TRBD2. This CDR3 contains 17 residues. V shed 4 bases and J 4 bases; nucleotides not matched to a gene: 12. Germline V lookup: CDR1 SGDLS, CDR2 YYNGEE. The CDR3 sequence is CASSPGVAGGPRETQYF. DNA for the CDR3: TGTGCCAGCAGCCCAGGGGTAGCGGGGGGGCCTCGAGAGACCCAGTACTTC. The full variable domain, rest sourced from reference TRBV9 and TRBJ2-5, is DSGVTQTPKHLITATGQRVTLRCSPRSGDLSVYWYQQSLDQGLQFLIQYYNGEERAKGNILERFSAQQFPDLHSELNLSSLELGDSALYFCASSPGVAGGPRETQYFGPGTRLLVL.

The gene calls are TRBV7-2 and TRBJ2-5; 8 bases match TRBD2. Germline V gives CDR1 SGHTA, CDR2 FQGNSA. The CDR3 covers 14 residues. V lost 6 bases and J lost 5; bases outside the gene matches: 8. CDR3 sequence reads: CASSRAGAGETQYF. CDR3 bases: TGTGCCAGCAGTCGAGCGGGAGCGGGGGAGACCCAGTACTTC. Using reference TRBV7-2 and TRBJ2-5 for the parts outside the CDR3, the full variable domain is GAGVSQSPSNKVTEKGKDVELRCDPISGHTALYWYRQSLGQGLEFLIYFQGNSAPDKSGLPSDRFSAERTGGSVSTLTIQRTQQEDSAVYLCASSRAGAGETQYFGPGTRLLVL.

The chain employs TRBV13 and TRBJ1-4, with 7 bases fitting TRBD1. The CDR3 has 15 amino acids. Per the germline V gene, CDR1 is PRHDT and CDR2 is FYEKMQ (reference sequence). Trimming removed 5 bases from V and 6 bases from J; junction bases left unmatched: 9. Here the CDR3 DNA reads TGTGCCAGCAGCCCCCGGACAGGCCTCGATGAAAAACTGTTTTTT. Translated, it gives CASSPRTGLDEKLFF. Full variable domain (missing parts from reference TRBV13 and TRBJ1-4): AAGVIQSPRHLIKEKRETATLKCYPIPRHDTVYWYQQGPGQDPQFLISFYEKMQSDKGSIPDRFSAQQFSDYHSELNMSSLELGDSALYFCASSPRTGLDEKLFFGSGTQLSVL.

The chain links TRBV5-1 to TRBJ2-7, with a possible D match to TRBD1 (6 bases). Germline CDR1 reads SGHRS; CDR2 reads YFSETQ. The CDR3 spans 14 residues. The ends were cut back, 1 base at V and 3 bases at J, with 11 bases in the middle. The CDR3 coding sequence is TGCGCCAGCAGCTTGTCAGGGGACGGCTACGAGCAGTACTTC. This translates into CASSLSGDGYEQYF.

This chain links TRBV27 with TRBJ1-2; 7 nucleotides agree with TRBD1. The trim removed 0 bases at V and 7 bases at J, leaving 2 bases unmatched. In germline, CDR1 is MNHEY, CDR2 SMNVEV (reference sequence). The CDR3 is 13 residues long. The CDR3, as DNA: TGTGCCAGCAGTTTATCGACAGGGTCTGGCTACACCTTC. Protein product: CASSLSTGSGYTF.

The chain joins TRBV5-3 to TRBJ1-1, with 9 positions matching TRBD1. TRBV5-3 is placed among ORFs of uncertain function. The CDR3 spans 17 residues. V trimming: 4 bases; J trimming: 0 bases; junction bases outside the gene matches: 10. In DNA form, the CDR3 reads TGTGCCAGAAGCAAAACCCCGGGACAGGGCATGAACACTGAAGCTTTCTTT. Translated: CARSKTPGQGMNTEAFF.

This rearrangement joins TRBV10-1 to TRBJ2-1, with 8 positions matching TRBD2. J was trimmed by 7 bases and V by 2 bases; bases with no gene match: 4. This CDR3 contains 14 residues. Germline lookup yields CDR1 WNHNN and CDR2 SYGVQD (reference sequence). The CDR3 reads CASSEGLAINEQFF. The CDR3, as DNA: TGCGCCAGCAGTGAGGGACTAGCAATAAATGAGCAGTTCTTC.

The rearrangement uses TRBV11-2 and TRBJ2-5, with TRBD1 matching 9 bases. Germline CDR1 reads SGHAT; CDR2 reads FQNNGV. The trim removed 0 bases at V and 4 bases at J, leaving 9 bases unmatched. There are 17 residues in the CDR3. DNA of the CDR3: TGTGCCAGCAGCTTAGATGCGGGACAGGGAAAATCAGAGACCCAGTACTTC. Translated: CASSLDAGQGKSETQYF.

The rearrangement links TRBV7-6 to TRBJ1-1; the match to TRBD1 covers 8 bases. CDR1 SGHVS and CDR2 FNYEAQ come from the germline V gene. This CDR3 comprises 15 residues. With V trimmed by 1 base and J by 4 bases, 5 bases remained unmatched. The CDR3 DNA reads TGTGCCAGCAGCTTAGACGGACAGGGAGGCACTGAAGCTTTCTTT. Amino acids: CASSLDGQGGTEAFF.